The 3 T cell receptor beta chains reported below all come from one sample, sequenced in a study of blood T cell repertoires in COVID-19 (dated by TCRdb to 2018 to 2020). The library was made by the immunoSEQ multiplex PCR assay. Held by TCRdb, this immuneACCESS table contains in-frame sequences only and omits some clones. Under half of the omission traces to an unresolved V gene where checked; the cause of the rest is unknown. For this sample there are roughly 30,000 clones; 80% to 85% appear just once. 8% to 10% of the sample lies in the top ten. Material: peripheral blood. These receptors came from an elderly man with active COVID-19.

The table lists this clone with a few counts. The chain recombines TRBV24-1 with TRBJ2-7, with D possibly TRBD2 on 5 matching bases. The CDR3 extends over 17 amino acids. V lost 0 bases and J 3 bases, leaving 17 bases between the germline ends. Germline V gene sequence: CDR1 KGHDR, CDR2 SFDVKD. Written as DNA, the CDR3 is TGTGCCACCAGTGATTTGCAAAGAGTCTGCCGGGGCTACGAGCAGTACTTC. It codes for CATSDLQRVCRGYEQYF.

This chain's CDR3 is CASSLWGDTEAFF. The CDR3 DNA sequence: TGTGCCAGCAGTTTATGGGGAGACACTGAAGCTTTCTTT. The chain links TRBV12-3 or TRBV12-4 to TRBJ1-1; D unresolved. The CDR3 contains 13 residues. Deletions cut 2 bases from V and 3 bases from J, with 7 bases between.

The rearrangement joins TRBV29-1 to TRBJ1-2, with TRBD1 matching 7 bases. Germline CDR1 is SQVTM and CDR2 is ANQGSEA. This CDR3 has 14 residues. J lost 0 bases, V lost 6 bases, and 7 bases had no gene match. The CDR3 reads CSVTDRAANYGYTF. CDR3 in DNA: TGCAGCGTGACCGACAGGGCGGCTAACTATGGCTACACCTTC.